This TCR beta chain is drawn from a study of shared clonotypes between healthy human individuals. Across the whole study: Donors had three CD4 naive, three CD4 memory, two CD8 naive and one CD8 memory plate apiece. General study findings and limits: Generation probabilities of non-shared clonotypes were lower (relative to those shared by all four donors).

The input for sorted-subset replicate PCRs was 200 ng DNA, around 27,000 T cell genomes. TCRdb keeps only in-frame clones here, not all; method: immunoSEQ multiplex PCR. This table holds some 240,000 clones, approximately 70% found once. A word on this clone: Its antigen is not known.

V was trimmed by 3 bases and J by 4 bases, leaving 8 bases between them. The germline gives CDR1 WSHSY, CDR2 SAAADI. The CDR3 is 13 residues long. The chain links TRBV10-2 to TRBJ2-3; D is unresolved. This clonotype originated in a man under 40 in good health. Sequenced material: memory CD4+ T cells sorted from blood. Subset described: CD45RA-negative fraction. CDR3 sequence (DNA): TGCGCCAGCAGTGACGGCAGGTCAGATACGCAGTATTTT. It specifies CASSDGRSDTQYF.